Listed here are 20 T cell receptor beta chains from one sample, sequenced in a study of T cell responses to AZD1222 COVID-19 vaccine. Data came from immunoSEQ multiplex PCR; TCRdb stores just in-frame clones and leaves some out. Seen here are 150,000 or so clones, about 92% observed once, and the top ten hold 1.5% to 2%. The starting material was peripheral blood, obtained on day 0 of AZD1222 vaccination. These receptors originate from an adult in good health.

The CDR3 DNA reads as TGCGCCAGCAGCCAAGAATACGGGGGAAACCGATCACCCCTCCACTTT. It codes for CASSQEYGGNRSPLHF. The chain joins TRBV4-1 to TRBJ1-6, with a possible D match to TRBD1 (5 bases). Germline V CDR1 and CDR2: MGHRA, YSYEKL. The CDR3 length is 16 residues. Trimming stripped 0 bases from V and 10 bases from J, with 16 bases between.

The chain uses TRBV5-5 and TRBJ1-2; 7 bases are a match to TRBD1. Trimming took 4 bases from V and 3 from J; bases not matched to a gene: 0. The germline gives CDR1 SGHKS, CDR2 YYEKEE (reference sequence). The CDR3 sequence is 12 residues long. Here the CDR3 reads CASSQGDYGYTF. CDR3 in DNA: TGTGCCAGCAGCCAGGGGGACTATGGCTACACCTTC. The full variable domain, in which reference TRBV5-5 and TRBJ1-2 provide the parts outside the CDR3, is DAGVTQSPTHLIKTRGQQVTLRCSPISGHKSVSWYQQVLGQGPQFIFQYYEKEERGRGNFPDRFSARQFPNYSSELNVNALLLGDSALYLCASSQGDYGYTFGSGTRLTVV.

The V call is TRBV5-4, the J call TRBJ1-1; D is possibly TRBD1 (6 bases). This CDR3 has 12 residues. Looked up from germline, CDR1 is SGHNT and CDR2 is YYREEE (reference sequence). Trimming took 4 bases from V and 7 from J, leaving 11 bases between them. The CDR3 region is CASSPEGGEAFF. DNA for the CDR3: TGTGCCAGCAGCCCCGAAGGGGGTGAAGCTTTCTTT.

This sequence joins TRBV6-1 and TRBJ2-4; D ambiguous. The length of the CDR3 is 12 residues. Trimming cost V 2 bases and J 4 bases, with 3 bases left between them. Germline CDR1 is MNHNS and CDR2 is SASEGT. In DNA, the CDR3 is TGTGCCAGCAGTGAAACAAAAAACATTCAGTACTTC. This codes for CASSETKNIQYF.

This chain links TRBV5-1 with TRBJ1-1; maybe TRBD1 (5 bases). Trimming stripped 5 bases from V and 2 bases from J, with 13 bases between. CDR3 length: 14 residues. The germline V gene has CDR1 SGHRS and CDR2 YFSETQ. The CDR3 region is CASRLQVLNTEAFF. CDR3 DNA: TGCGCCAGCAGATTACAGGTACTTAACACTGAAGCTTTCTTT.

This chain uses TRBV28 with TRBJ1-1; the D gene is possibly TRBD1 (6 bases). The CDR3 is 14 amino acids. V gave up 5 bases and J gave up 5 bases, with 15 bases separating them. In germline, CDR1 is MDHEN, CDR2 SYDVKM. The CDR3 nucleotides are TGTGCCAGCAGTCAGCGGGGGGCAACTACTGAAGCTTTCTTT. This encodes CASSQRGATTEAFF.

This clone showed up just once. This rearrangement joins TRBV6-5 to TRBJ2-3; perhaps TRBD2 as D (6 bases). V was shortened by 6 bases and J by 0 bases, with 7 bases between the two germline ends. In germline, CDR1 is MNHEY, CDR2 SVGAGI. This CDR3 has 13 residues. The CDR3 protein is CASRRGSTDTQYF. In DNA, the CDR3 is TGTGCCAGCAGACGGGGGAGCACAGATACGCAGTATTTT.

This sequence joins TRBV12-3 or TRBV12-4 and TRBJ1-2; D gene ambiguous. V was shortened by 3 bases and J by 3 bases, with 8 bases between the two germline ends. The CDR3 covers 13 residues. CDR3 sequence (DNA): TGTGCCAGCAGTTTGGAGGGAGACTATGGCTACACCTTC. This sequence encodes CASSLEGDYGYTF.

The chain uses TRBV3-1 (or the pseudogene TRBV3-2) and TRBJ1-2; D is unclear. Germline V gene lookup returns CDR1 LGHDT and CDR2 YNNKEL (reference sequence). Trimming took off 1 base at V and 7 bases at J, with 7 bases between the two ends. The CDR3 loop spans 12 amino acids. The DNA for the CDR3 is TGTGCCAGCAGCCAAGGGCAGGTTGGCTACACCTTC. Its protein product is CASSQGQVGYTF.

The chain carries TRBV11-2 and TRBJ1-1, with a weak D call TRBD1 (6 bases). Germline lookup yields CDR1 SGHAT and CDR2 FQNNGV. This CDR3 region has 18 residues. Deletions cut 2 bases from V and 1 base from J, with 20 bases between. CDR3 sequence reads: CASSLSARAGARNTEAFF. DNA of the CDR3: TGTGCCAGCAGCTTATCTGCCCGAGCGGGGGCGCGGAACACTGAAGCTTTCTTT. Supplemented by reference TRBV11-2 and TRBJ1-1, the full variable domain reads EAGVAQSPRYKIIEKRQSVAFWCNPISGHATLYWYQQILGQGPKLLIQFQNNGVVDDSQLPKDRFSAERLKGVDSTLKIQPAKLEDSAVYLCASSLSARAGARNTEAFFGQGTRLTVV.

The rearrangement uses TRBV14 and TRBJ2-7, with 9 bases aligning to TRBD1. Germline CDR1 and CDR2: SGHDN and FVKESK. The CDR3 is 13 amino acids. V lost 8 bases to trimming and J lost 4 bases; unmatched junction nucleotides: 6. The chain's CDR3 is CASGWTGEYEQYF. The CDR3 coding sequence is TGTGCCAGCGGTTGGACAGGGGAGTACGAGCAGTACTTC.

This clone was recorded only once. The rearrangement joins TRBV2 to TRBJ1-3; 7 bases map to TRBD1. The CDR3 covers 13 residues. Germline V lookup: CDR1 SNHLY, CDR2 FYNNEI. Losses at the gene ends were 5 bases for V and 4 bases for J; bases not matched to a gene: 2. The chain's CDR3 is CASSYRGGNTIYF. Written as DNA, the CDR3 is TGTGCCAGCAGTTACAGGGGAGGAAACACCATATATTTT.

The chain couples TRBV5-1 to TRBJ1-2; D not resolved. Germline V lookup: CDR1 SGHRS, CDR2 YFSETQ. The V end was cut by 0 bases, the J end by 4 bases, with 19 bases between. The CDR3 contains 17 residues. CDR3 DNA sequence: TGCGCCAGCAGCTTGGTCGAGTCAGGTTCGTTCAGCTATGGCTACACCTTC. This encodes CASSLVESGSFSYGYTF.

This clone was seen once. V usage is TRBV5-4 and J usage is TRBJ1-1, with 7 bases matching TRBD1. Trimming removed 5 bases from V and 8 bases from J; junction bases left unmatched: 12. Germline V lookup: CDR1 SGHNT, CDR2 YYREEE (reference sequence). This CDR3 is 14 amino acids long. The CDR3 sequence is CASSRSTGALEAFF. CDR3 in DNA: TGTGCCAGCAGTCGATCAACAGGGGCGCTGGAAGCTTTCTTT.

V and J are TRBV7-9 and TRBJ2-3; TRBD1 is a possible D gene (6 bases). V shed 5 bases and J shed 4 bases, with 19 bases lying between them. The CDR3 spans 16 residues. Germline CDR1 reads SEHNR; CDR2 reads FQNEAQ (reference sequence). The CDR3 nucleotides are TGTGCCAGCAGCCCCCTGGACAGCTATCGGTCAGATACGCAGTATTTT. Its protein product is CASSPLDSYRSDTQYF. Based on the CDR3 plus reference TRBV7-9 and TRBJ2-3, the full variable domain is DTGVSQNPRHKITKRGQNVTFRCDPISEHNRLYWYRQTLGQGPEFLTYFQNEAQLEKSRLLSDRFSAERPKGSFSTLEIQRTEQGDSAMYLCASSPLDSYRSDTQYFGPGTRLTVL.

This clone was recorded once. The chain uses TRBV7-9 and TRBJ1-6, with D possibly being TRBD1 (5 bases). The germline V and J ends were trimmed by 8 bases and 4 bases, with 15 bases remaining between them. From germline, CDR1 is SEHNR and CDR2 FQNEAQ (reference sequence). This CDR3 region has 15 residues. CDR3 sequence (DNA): TGTGCCAGCCCCGAATCGGGGGTTTATAATTCACCCCTCCACTTT. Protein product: CASPESGVYNSPLHF.

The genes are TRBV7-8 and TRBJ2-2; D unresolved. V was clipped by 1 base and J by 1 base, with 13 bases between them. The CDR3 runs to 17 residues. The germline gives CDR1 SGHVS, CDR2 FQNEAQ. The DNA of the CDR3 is TGTGCCAGCAGCTTAGTTAGAAAGGGTCGGAACACCGGGGAGCTGTTTTTT. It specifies CASSLVRKGRNTGELFF.

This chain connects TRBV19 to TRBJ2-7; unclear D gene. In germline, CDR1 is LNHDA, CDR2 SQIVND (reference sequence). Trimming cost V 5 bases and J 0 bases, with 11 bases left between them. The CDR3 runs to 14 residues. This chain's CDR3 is CASSPRQSSYEQYF. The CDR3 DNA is TGTGCCAGTAGTCCCCGACAAAGCTCCTACGAGCAGTACTTC.

The CDR3: CATSDRGGGTDTQYF. CDR3 DNA: TGTGCCACCAGTGACCGAGGAGGCGGCACAGATACGCAGTATTTT. V and J are TRBV24-1 and TRBJ2-3, with D maybe TRBD2 (5 bases). The CDR3 consists of 15 residues. The V gene lost 4 bases and the J gene lost 1 base, with 11 bases spanning the gap. Germline-derived CDR1 and CDR2 are KGHDR and SFDVKD.

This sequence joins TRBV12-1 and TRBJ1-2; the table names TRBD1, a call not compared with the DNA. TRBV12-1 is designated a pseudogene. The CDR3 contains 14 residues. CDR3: CASSSGTVTRGYTF. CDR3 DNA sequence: TGTGCCAGCAGCTCAGGGACAGTGACCCGCGGCTACACCTTC.